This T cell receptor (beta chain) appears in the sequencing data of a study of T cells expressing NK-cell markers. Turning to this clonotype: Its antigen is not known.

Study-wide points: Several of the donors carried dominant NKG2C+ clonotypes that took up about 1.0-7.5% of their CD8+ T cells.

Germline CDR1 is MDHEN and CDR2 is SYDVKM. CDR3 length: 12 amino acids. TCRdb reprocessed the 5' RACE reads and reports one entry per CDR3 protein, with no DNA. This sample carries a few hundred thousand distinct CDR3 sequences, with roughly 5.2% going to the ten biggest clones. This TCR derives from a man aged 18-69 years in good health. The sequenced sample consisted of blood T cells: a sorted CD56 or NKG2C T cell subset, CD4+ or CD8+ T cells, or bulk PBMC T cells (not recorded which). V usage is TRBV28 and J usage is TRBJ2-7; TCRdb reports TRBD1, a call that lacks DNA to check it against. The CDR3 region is CASSTGPYEQYF.